The clone carrying this T cell receptor beta chain showed up many times. Unique molecular identifiers were incorporated during preparation of the TCRbeta library. TCRdb re-called the PCR reads through MiXCR, storing one row per CDR3 protein. The repertoire has over 550,000 distinct CDR3 sequences, 10% of them found once; the top ten carry 4% to 5%. The sample originates from a study of T-cell reconstitution after alpha-beta-depleted transplantation in children. Trimming left V 6 bases short and J 7 bases short, with 13 bases between. The CDR3 length is 14 residues. This sequence joins TRBV12-3 or TRBV12-4 and TRBJ1-6; D is undetermined. The sequence was obtained from a human donor who donated a stem cell graft to a child with acute myeloid leukemia. The starting material was PBMCs from the stem cell graft donor, obtained from the stem cell graft. The DNA of the CDR3 is TGTGCCAGCAGCTCTGGACGGATGAATTCACCCCTCCACTTT. The encoded protein is CASSSGRMNSPLHF.